Below are 23 T cell receptor beta chains sequenced from a single sample in a study of blood T cell repertoires in COVID-19. Libraries were prepared by immunoSEQ multiplex PCR; TCRdb keeps only in-frame clonotypes and omits some of them. The top ten hold over 10% of the sample, which has some 130,000 clones, 84% seen once. The sequencing input was peripheral blood. These receptors all stem from a human donor in a cohort sampled during active COVID-19.

The chain carries TRBV2 and TRBJ1-2, with D possibly TRBD1 on 5 matching bases. Per germline, CDR1 SNHLY and CDR2 FYNNEI. V was pared by 5 bases and J by 4 bases, with 8 bases between. This CDR3 has 12 residues. The chain's CDR3 is CASSFDSYGYTF. The DNA of the CDR3 is TGTGCCAGCAGTTTCGACAGCTATGGCTACACCTTC.

This clone was recorded a few times. The chain recombines TRBV30 with TRBJ1-6; D is ambiguous. Deletions cut 0 bases from V and 10 bases from J, with 13 bases between. The CDR3 has 14 amino acids. The V gene's germline CDR1 is GTSNPN and CDR2 SVGIG (reference sequence). CDR3 protein: CAWSVGAGGSPLHF. CDR3 DNA: TGTGCCTGGAGTGTAGGAGCCGGAGGGTCACCCCTCCACTTT.

This clone appeared once. J is TRBJ2-2 and V is TRBV3-1 (or the pseudogene TRBV3-2); 8 bases are shared with TRBD1. This CDR3 has 16 amino acids. The germline CDR1 and CDR2 sequences are LGHDT and YNNKEL (reference sequence). Losses at the gene ends were 2 bases for V and 4 bases for J; bases not matched to a gene: 6. The CDR3 sequence: CASSQKTGAGTGELFF. The CDR3 coding sequence is TGTGCCAGCAGCCAAAAGACAGGGGCTGGCACCGGGGAGCTGTTTTTT.

As DNA, the CDR3 is TGTGCCAGCAGCTTAGCCGGCACAGGGGGCAATGAAAAACTGTTTTTT. Amino acid sequence: CASSLAGTGGNEKLFF. The genes are TRBV7-9 and TRBJ1-4; 9 nucleotides agree with TRBD1. Trimming took 0 bases from V and 5 from J; bases not matched to a gene: 4. Germline-derived CDR1 and CDR2 are SEHNR and FQNEAQ (reference sequence). This CDR3 is 16 amino acids long.

CDR3 DNA: TGTGCCAGCAGCCAAGCCAGGGGAGTCCTCCACTTT. It translates to CASSQARGVLHF. This chain joins TRBV3-1 (or the pseudogene TRBV3-2) and TRBJ1-6, with D maybe TRBD1 (6 bases). Germline V gene sequence: CDR1 LGHDT, CDR2 YNNKEL (reference sequence). The germline V and J ends were trimmed by 1 base and 15 bases, with 10 bases remaining between them. CDR3 length: 12 residues.

This clone appeared once. The chain links TRBV11-2 to TRBJ2-5; D is unclear. Germline V gives CDR1 SGHAT, CDR2 FQNNGV. The ends were cut back, 5 bases at V and 1 base at J, with 14 bases in the middle. CDR3 length equals 15 residues. CDR3 loop: CASSLNTDSQETQYF. The CDR3 DNA reads as TGTGCCAGCAGCCTAAATACCGACTCCCAAGAGACCCAGTACTTC.

The CDR3 loop reads CASSGQGRTEAFF. The CDR3 coding sequence is TGTGCCAGTAGTGGACAGGGCCGGACTGAAGCTTTCTTT. The chain joins TRBV19 to TRBJ1-1; 8 bases match TRBD1. Unmatched junction bases numbered 4, after V lost 5 bases and J lost 5 bases. The CDR3 covers 13 residues. Germline lookup yields CDR1 LNHDA and CDR2 SQIVND (reference sequence).

The chain joins TRBV7-9 to TRBJ1-1; D might be TRBD1 (6 bases). CDR3 length: 13 amino acids. Germline-derived CDR1 and CDR2 are SEHNR and FQNEAQ (reference sequence). V was clipped by 10 bases and J by 5 bases, with 17 bases between them. The CDR3 region has the DNA TGTGCCATTCCAGGGGTCGAAGGAACTGAAGCTTTCTTT. It translates to CAIPGVEGTEAFF. Together with reference TRBV7-9 and TRBJ1-1, the CDR3 gives the full variable domain: DTGVSQNPRHKITKRGQNVTFRCDPISEHNRLYWYRQTLGQGPEFLTYFQNEAQLEKSRLLSDRFSAERPKGSFSTLEIQRTEQGDSAMYLCAIPGVEGTEAFFGQGTRLTVV.

This chain connects TRBV20-1 to TRBJ2-5; D perhaps matches TRBD1 (5 bases). V was pared by 3 bases and J by 1 base, with 15 bases between. The V gene's germline CDR1 is DFQATT and CDR2 SNEGSKA (reference sequence). The CDR3 has 15 residues. The CDR3: CSASRPWGRQETQYF. The CDR3 nucleotides are TGCAGTGCTAGTCGCCCGTGGGGCCGCCAAGAGACCCAGTACTTC.

This chain joins TRBV3-1 (or the pseudogene TRBV3-2) and TRBJ2-5, with a tentative D call TRBD2 (5 bases). Between the trimmed V and J ends, which lost 1 base and 2 bases, there was a span of 8 bases. CDR3 length: 14 residues. Germline V gene data show CDR1 as LGHDT and CDR2 as YNNKEL (reference sequence). The CDR3 DNA sequence: TGTGCCAGCAGCCAAGCCCGGGAACAAGAGACCCAGTACTTC. It is translated as CASSQAREQETQYF.

This clone showed up just once. The chain has TRBV19 and TRBJ1-4, with D possibly being TRBD1 (6 bases). The CDR3 is 15 residues long. CDR1 LNHDA and CDR2 SQIVND come from the germline V gene (reference sequence). V was cut by 3 bases and J by 5 bases, with 13 bases left in between. DNA of the CDR3: TGTGCCAGTAGTATGGCCGGACAGAGCAATGAAAAACTGTTTTTT. Amino acid sequence: CASSMAGQSNEKLFF. The full variable domain, its missing parts supplied by reference TRBV19 and TRBJ1-4, is DGGITQSPKYLFRKEGQNVTLSCEQNLNHDAMYWYRQDPGQGLRLIYYSQIVNDFQKGDIAEGYSVSREKKESFPLTVTSAQKNPTAFYLCASSMAGQSNEKLFFGSGTQLSVL.

Concerning this clone itself: The junction departs from germline at one end; a sequencing error may be responsible. V and J are TRBV20-1 and TRBJ2-6; 11 bases match TRBD2. The CDR3 extends over 14 amino acids. Germline V gives CDR1 DFQATT, CDR2 SNEGSKA (reference sequence). This CDR3 is CSASTTSGGNVLTF. The CDR3 nucleotides read TGCAGTGCTAGTACCACTAGCGGGGGCAACGTCCTGACTTTC.

This CDR3 is CASSYTGGNTEAFF. The CDR3 DNA reads as TGTGCCAGTAGTTATACAGGGGGCAACACTGAAGCTTTCTTT. This sequence joins TRBV19 and TRBJ1-1; 9 bases fit TRBD1. This CDR3 contains 14 residues. Losses at the gene ends were 5 bases for V and 2 bases for J; bases not matched to a gene: 3. CDR1 and CDR2 from the germline V gene are LNHDA and SQIVND (reference sequence).

CDR3 DNA sequence: TGTGCCAGCAGCCCCCCCGGGACGAACACCGGGGAGCTGTTTTTT. Amino acid sequence: CASSPPGTNTGELFF. V usage is TRBV5-8 and J usage is TRBJ2-2; TRBD2 might be the D (5 bases). Per germline, CDR1 SGHTS and CDR2 YDEGEE. The CDR3 is made up of 15 amino acids. Trimming took off 4 bases at V and 0 bases at J, with 10 bases between the two ends.

The rearrangement joins TRBV5-1 to TRBJ2-5; 7 bases agree with TRBD2. Germline values: CDR1 SGHRS, CDR2 YFSETQ. This CDR3 has 14 residues. V was pared by 4 bases and J by 1 base, with 4 bases of the junction left unmatched. CDR3 sequence reads: CASSRGVPQETQYF. The CDR3 DNA follows: TGCGCCAGCAGCCGGGGGGTACCCCAAGAGACCCAGTACTTC.

V gene TRBV7-9 combines with J gene TRBJ1-2; the D gene is possibly TRBD1 (6 bases). The ends were cut back, 6 bases at V and 6 bases at J, with 14 bases in the middle. Germline V CDR1 and CDR2: SEHNR, FQNEAQ (reference sequence). The CDR3 covers 13 residues. The CDR3 sequence is CASRVTGLHGYTF. CDR3 nucleotide sequence: TGTGCCAGCAGAGTCACAGGGCTCCATGGCTACACCTTC.

The gene calls are TRBV28 and TRBJ2-5, with D maybe TRBD2 (5 bases). The CDR3 is 14 residues long. V was shortened by 5 bases and J by 2 bases, with 12 bases between the two germline ends. Germline assignment: CDR1 MDHEN and CDR2 SYDVKM. The CDR3 nucleotides read TGTGCCAGCAGTCATTGGACGGGGCAAGAGACCCAGTACTTC. It is translated as CASSHWTGQETQYF.

The chain recombines TRBV12-3 or TRBV12-4 with TRBJ1-2; 8 bases are shared with TRBD1. The trim removed 5 bases at V and 3 bases at J, leaving 2 bases unmatched. The CDR3 is 13 amino acids. The CDR3 DNA is TGTGCCAGCAGTCAGACAGGGGACTATGGCTACACCTTC. Its protein is CASSQTGDYGYTF.

The V and J genes are TRBV19 and TRBJ1-4; D may be TRBD1 (6 bases). Germline V gene lookup returns CDR1 LNHDA and CDR2 SQIVND (reference sequence). The V gene lost 7 bases and the J gene lost 0 bases, with 12 bases spanning the gap. This CDR3 has 15 amino acids. The CDR3 DNA sequence: TGTGCCAGTAACACGGGGGGCACAACTAATGAAAAACTGTTTTTT. This translates into CASNTGGTTNEKLFF.

The rearrangement joins TRBV5-6 to TRBJ1-6; 7 bases map to TRBD1. Germline trimming cut 1 base from V and 9 bases from J; bases unmatched to any gene: 4. The germline V gene has CDR1 SGHDT and CDR2 YYEEEE. CDR3 length: 14 amino acids. The CDR3 DNA sequence: TGTGCCAGCAGCTTGTTTCAGGGGGGTTCACCCCTCCACTTT. Protein sequence: CASSLFQGGSPLHF.

This clone was recorded once. The rearrangement joins TRBV7-8 to TRBJ2-3; a weak D match, TRBD2 (7 bases). The CDR3 covers 16 residues. V dropped 0 bases and J dropped 4 bases, with 14 bases sitting between them. CDR1 is SGHVS, CDR2 FQNEAQ, per germline. The CDR3 loop is CASSLAGRGGSDTQYF. The CDR3 DNA reads as TGTGCCAGCAGCTTAGCGGGCAGGGGAGGGTCAGATACGCAGTATTTT. The entire variable domain, with the rest obtained from reference TRBV7-8 and TRBJ2-3, is as follows: GAGVSQSPRYKVAKRGQDVALRCDPISGHVSLFWYQQALGQGPEFLTYFQNEAQLDKSGLPSDRFFAERPEGSVSTLKIQRTQQEDSAVYLCASSLAGRGGSDTQYFGPGTRLTVL.

This clone was detected only once. The chain couples TRBV5-1 to TRBJ1-2; TRBD1 matches at 10 bases. Unmatched junction bases numbered 2, after V lost 4 bases and J lost 5 bases. CDR1 and CDR2 from the germline V gene are SGHRS and YFSETQ. CDR3 length: 13 amino acids. The CDR3 DNA is TGCGCCAGCAGCAAGGGACAGGGGTATGGCTACACCTTC. Encoded protein: CASSKGQGYGYTF.

This clone was observed a single time. V usage is TRBV4-2 and J usage is TRBJ1-6; 7 bases are shared with TRBD1. The germline CDR1 and CDR2 sequences are LGHNA and YNFKEQ. This CDR3 is built from 16 residues. V shed 5 bases, J shed 6 bases, and the junction held 10 bases outside the gene matches. DNA for the CDR3: TGTGCCAGCAGCACCGACAGGGTGGGTCGTAATTCACCCCTCCACTTT. Protein sequence: CASSTDRVGRNSPLHF.